This TCR beta chain was obtained from a study of cytotoxic CD8 clonotypes in ibrutinib-treated CLL. Study summary: Among the patients, approximately ten presented as relapsed/refractory and about 16 as treatment-naive; some 17 showed unmutated IGHV.

To note about this clone: As yet, its antigen is unknown.

Study-level points and caveats: Clonality, elevated at ibrutinib response, dropped back toward baseline at progression.

Assay used: immunoSEQ multiplex PCR; TCRdb lists only in-frame clones, some missing. The sample has more than 200,000 clones; approximately 79% are singletons. The V gene's germline CDR1 is SGHVS and CDR2 FNYEAQ. Losses at the gene ends were 5 bases for V and 2 bases for J; bases not matched to a gene: 10. The CDR3 sequence is 16 residues long. The gene calls are TRBV7-6 and TRBJ2-7, with TRBD1 matching over 9 bases. The receptor comes from a human donor with chronic lymphocytic leukemia. Source: PBMCs, taken after 12 months of ibrutinib treatment. This CDR3 is CASSQMGQGYPYEQYF. The CDR3 DNA reads as TGTGCCAGCAGCCAAATGGGACAGGGCTACCCCTACGAGCAGTACTTC.